The sequence of this TCR beta chain was determined in a study of CXCR3-negative and CXCR3-positive naive CD8 T cells. Findings and limits, study-wide: For memory CD8+ cells diversity was much lower, but both naive subsets had comparably high diversity. CXCR3-negative and CXCR3-positive naive cells shared comparable TRBV-TRBJ usage, but memory cells did not. Against CXCR3-negative naive cells, CXCR3-positive naive cells showed more hydrophobic TRB CDR3s. CXCR3 expression dropped partially after cryopreservation, and most assays relied on fresh PBMCs. TCR interaction strength was inferred from TRB CDR3 physicochemistry, as CD5 matched across naive subsets.

cDNA libraries for TRB were generated by 5' RACE incorporating UMI labels. Using the 5' RACE reads, TCRdb records one entry per CDR3 protein without DNA. The sample has about 63,000 distinct CDR3 sequences. Regarding this clonotype: The antigen remains unidentified.

This TCR came from a human donor in good health. Some clones in this sample may be carry-over from other donors' samples. Sequencing was done on a sample of naive CXCR3+ CD8+ T cells from blood. Subset meaning: CD45RO-CCR7+CD27+CD95- naive CD8+ T cells expressing CXCR3 (TNR3+).

CDR3 sequence: CASSPRDRVTYEQYF. V is TRBV7-9 and J is TRBJ2-7; TCRdb reports TRBD1, a call that lacks DNA to check it against. Germline CDR1 is SEHNR and CDR2 is FQNEAQ (reference sequence). The CDR3 runs to 15 residues.